This is a list of T cell receptor beta chains from one sample in a study of T cells expressing NK-cell markers. From the 5' RACE reads, TCRdb lists one entry per CDR3 protein and no DNA. The sample includes roughly 120,000 distinct CDR3 sequences. Source material: blood T cells: a sorted CD56 or NKG2C T cell subset, CD4+ or CD8+ T cells, or bulk PBMC T cells (not recorded which). The origin of the receptors is a woman between 18 and 70 years old in good health. The CDR3 runs from the conserved cysteine through the conserved F or W. Fields, in order: V gene, J gene, CDR3 protein.

TRBV12-3/TRBV12-4	TRBJ1-6	CASSPGQGNSPLHF
TRBV12-3/TRBV12-4	TRBJ2-1	CASSSTSGEYNEQFF
TRBV10-3	TRBJ1-1	CAISMGQIMNTEAFF
TRBV28	TRBJ2-7	CASSFIRGPYEQYF
TRBV28	TRBJ1-5	CASRRTGNQPQHF
TRBV11-1	TRBJ2-1	CASSLDEPGGNEQFF
TRBV15	TRBJ2-7	CATSRDLGASGVSYEQYF
TRBV29-1	TRBJ2-1	CSVVASGKVEQFF
TRBV12-3/TRBV12-4	TRBJ2-1	CASRAGGALNEQFF
TRBV13	TRBJ1-2	CASSLHRGNYGYTF
TRBV20-1	TRBJ2-1	CSATSGTSSYNEQFF
TRBV7-9	TRBJ1-1	CASSFSRAVTEAFF
TRBV29-1	TRBJ1-2	CSVEAPTGIYYGYTF
TRBV14	TRBJ2-1	CASSPSKGNEQFF
TRBV7-9	TRBJ2-5	CASRPLGETQYF
TRBV12-3/TRBV12-4	TRBJ1-2	CASRLYYGYTF
TRBV11-1	TRBJ2-1	CASSLSQEAYNEQFF
TRBV7-9	TRBJ2-2	CASNQGATGELFF
TRBV27	TRBJ2-7	CASYSLAGGGSYEQYF
TRBV4-3	TRBJ1-5	CASSQDRGRNQPQHF
TRBV9	TRBJ2-7	CASSDLPDPQFYEQYF
TRBV12-3/TRBV12-4	TRBJ1-4	CASSTGAVVDEKLFF
TRBV18	TRBJ2-7	CASSAPGALWEQYF
TRBV12-3/TRBV12-4	TRBJ2-1	CASSFLGGAAREQFF
TRBV4-1	TRBJ1-5	CASSQGDGSNQPQHF
TRBV7-2	TRBJ2-1	CASSLTSGLANEQFF
TRBV11-3	TRBJ2-7	CASSLGTVAYEQYF
TRBV19	TRBJ1-4	CASSMWLRISTNEKLFF
TRBV7-8	TRBJ2-2	CASSVDTPNTGELFF
TRBV4-3	TRBJ2-1	CASSQWTGVDEQFF
TRBV6-5	TRBJ2-1	CASSLAYEQFF
TRBV20-1	TRBJ1-2	CSANEGAYGYTF
TRBV7-2	TRBJ1-5	CASSLMVTGNQPQHF
TRBV7-9	TRBJ2-2	CASSPPAEPGELFF
TRBV10-3	TRBJ2-7	CAISDRGNPYEQYF
TRBV7-2	TRBJ1-3	CASSLAASSGNTIYF
TRBV19	TRBJ2-1	CASSTPAAGIYNEQFF
TRBV7-2	TRBJ2-7	CASSYPDSYEQYF
TRBV9	TRBJ1-1	CASSVKDHEGTEAFF
TRBV5-1	TRBJ2-1	CASSLDTYNEQFF